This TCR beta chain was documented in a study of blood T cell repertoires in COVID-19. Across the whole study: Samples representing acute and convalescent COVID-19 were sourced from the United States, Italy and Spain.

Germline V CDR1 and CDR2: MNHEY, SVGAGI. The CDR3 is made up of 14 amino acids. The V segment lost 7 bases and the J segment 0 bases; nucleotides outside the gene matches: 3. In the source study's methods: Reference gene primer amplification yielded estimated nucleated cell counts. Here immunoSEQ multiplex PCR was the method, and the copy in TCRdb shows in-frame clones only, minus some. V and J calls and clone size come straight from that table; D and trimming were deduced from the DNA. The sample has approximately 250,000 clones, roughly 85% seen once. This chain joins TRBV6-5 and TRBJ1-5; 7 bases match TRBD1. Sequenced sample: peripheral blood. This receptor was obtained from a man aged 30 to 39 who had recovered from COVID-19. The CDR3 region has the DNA TGTGCCAGCAAGGGGGCTTATAGCAATCAGCCCCAGCATTTT. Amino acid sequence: CASKGAYSNQPQHF.